This TCR beta chain is drawn from a study of blood T cell repertoires in COVID-19 (dated by TCRdb to 2020 to 2021). The study in broad terms: Samples from collaborators originated in the United States, Italy and Spain and spanned both the acute and convalescent phases of COVID-19. Deeply sampled blood TCRbeta repertoires from subjects exposed to, actively infected with, or recovered from COVID-19 were included in the dataset. The sample metadata nearly always contained a de-identified subject ID, COVID-19 status, age in years and sex. A freely available public database, intended as a resource for researchers studying the immune response to SARS-CoV-2, is where the repertoires were released. Where HLA class I and class II types were available, the types were taken from metadata supplied by the sample provider, not from assay-based typing. The material from the prospective study consisted of cDNA or gDNA derived from T cells, B-cell-depleted T cells, or PBMCs. Samples were obtained from the ongoing ImmuneRACE study (first 160 participants) and from roughly 1,300 subjects provided by 6 global collaborators. The study at large found these results: The amount of clinical and demographic metadata varied by source and participant and was provided uncurated.

V and J lose 4 bases and 5 bases, and a span of 17 bases separates them. CDR1 and CDR2, per the germline V gene (reference sequence), are LGHDT and YNNKEL. There are 16 amino acids in the CDR3, from cysteine to phenylalanine inclusive. Only CDR3 DNA is held: 48 bases, read in frame from base 1. TCRbeta CDR3 regions were amplified from genomic DNA by means of the immunoSEQ Assay, a bias-controlled multiplex PCR. As for the original processing: Within the assay, amplification of reference gene primers was used to estimate how many nucleated cells each sample contained. Sequence reads were collapsed and filtered to measure the absolute abundance of every unique TCRbeta CDR3 rearrangement. Productive Simpson clonality was computed per sample as the square root of Simpson's diversity index over productive rearrangements. TCRdb stores this immuneACCESS table with in-frame sequences only. Part of the clones is absent; in the studies checked, under half of the shortfall reflects unresolved V genes, and no reason is known for the rest. Clone size and the V and J calls come from that table; the DNA yielded D and trimming. For this sample the table gives roughly 270,000 clones, of which roughly 80% were detected only once. 4.5% to 6% of the sample is held by the ten biggest clonotypes.

Participants in the prospective study were aged about 18 to 90 years, lived in 20 to 25 United States geographic areas, and enrolled through a virtual design. Cohort assignment in the prospective study relied on participant-reported clinical history from a screening survey and a study questionnaire. Exposed participants had been in contact, within 2 weeks of entering the study, with a person who had a PCR-confirmed or clinician-diagnosed case of COVID-19. Each participant in the prospective study had whole blood, serum and a nasopharyngeal or oropharyngeal swab collected by mobile phlebotomists. Prospective study participants could optionally give additional blood draws and questionnaires over an approximately two-month period. Before DNA extraction, prospective study blood samples were shipped either frozen or at room temperature. On this clone itself: Its antigen remains undetermined. Nothing much larger sits one base from this clone, and base qualities are not available.

Here the chain combines TRBV3-1 (or the pseudogene TRBV3-2) and TRBJ2-2, with no confidently assigned D gene. The receptor was isolated from a man between 35 and 55 years old who had been exposed to COVID-19. The sample was PBMCs or T cells enriched from blood (not recorded which). The nucleotide sequence is TGTGCCAGCAGCCCAAAGCAAACGGGTACAACCGGGGAGCTGTTTTTT. Its protein reads: CASSPKQTGTTGELFF.